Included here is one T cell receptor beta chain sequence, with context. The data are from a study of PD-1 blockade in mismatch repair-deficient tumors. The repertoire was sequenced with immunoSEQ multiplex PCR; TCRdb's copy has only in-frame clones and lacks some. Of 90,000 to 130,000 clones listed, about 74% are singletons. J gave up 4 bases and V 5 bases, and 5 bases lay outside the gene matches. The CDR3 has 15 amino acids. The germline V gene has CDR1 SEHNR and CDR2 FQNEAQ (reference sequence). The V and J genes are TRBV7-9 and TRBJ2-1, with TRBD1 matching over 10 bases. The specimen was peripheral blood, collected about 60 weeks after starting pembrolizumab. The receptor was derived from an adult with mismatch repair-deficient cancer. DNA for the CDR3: TGTGCCAGCAGCCAGGGACAGGGGACTTACAATGAGCAGTTCTTC. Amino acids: CASSQGQGTYNEQFF.